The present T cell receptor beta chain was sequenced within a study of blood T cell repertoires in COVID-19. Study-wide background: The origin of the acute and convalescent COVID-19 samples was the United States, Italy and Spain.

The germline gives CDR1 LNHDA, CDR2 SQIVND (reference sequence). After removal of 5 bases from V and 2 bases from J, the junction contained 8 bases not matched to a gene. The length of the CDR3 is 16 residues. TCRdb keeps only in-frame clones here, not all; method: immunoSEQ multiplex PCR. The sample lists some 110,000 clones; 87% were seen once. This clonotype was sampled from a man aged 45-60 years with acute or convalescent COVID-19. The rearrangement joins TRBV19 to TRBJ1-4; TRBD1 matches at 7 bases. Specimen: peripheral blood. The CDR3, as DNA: TGTGCCAGTAGTTTGGGACAGCAGAAGACTAATGAAAAACTGTTTTTT. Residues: CASSLGQQKTNEKLFF.